Presented here are 20 T cell receptor beta chains from one specimen sequenced in a study of cytomegalovirus exposure and HLA in healthy donors. PCR used 60 Vbeta primers and 13 Jbeta primers. TCRdb keeps only in-frame clones here, not all; method: immunoSEQ multiplex PCR. The repertoire includes about 180,000 clones, about four fifths of them detected once, and 0.35% to 0.4% sits in the top ten. What was sequenced was PBMCs. The receptors originated from a boy aged 2 to 9 in good health and CMV-seronegative.

The chain uses TRBV28 and TRBJ2-3; possibly TRBD2 for D (5 bases). CDR1 MDHEN and CDR2 SYDVKM come from the germline V gene. Trimming took 7 bases from V and 0 from J, leaving 14 bases between them. The CDR3 length is 15 residues. The CDR3: CASTQNGISTDTQYF. Written as DNA, the CDR3 is TGTGCCAGCACTCAGAACGGGATTAGCACAGATACGCAGTATTTT.

This chain connects TRBV6-5 to TRBJ2-1; the D gene is possibly TRBD2 (6 bases). V shed 4 bases and J shed 1 base, with 8 bases lying between them. The V gene's germline CDR1 is MNHEY and CDR2 SVGAGI. The CDR3 has 14 residues. Here the CDR3 DNA reads TGTGCCAGCAGTTTCGGGGGATCCTACAATGAGCAGTTCTTC. Amino acid sequence: CASSFGGSYNEQFF.

The gene calls are TRBV11-2 and TRBJ1-1; D not resolved. The CDR3 has 14 amino acids. The germline V and J ends were trimmed by 2 bases and 1 base, with 8 bases remaining between them. The germline V gene has CDR1 SGHAT and CDR2 FQNNGV. The CDR3 nucleotides are TGTGCCAGCAGCTTATTTCAGAAGAACACTGAAGCTTTCTTT. It specifies CASSLFQKNTEAFF.

V gene TRBV5-1 combines with J gene TRBJ2-5; a possible D gene is TRBD1 (6 bases). The CDR3 loop spans 14 amino acids. Looked up from germline, CDR1 is SGHRS and CDR2 is YFSETQ. With 4 bases removed from V and 3 bases from J, the gap between germline ends came to 13 bases. The CDR3 reads CASSKGDNKETQYF. Written as DNA, the CDR3 is TGCGCCAGCAGCAAGGGGGACAACAAAGAGACCCAGTACTTC.

The chain joins TRBV28 to TRBJ2-5; the D is unclear. This CDR3 region has 12 residues. V shed 5 bases and J shed 4 bases, with 8 bases lying between them. CDR1 and CDR2 from the germline V gene are MDHEN and SYDVKM. Here the CDR3 reads CASSRGRETQYF. Here the CDR3 DNA reads TGTGCCAGCAGTCGAGGTCGAGAGACCCAGTACTTC. Full variable domain (missing parts from reference TRBV28 and TRBJ2-5): DVKVTQSSRYLVKRTGEKVFLECVQDMDHENMFWYRQDPGLGLRLIYFSYDVKMKEKGDIPEGYSVSREKKERFSLILESASTNQTSMYLCASSRGRETQYFGPGTRLLVL.

This chain uses TRBV6-4 with TRBJ2-1; maybe TRBD2 (6 bases). The CDR3 spans 16 residues. Germline CDR1 MRHNA, CDR2 SNTAGT. V was cut by 2 bases and J by 0 bases, with 11 bases left in between. The CDR3 loop reads CASSDSGRSSYNEQFF. In DNA form, the CDR3 reads TGTGCCAGCAGTGACAGCGGGCGTAGCTCCTACAATGAGCAGTTCTTC.

This clone was counted between two and nine times. The chain has TRBV6-5 and TRBJ2-6; maybe TRBD2 (5 bases). V was cut by 4 bases and J by 2 bases, with 6 bases left in between. The germline V gene encodes CDR1 MNHEY and CDR2 SVGAGI. This CDR3 comprises 14 residues. For the CDR3, the DNA is TGTGCCAGCAGTTCTAGCCCTGGGGCCAACGTCCTGACTTTC. It is translated as CASSSSPGANVLTF.

The rearrangement links TRBV4-2 to TRBJ1-2, with 7 positions matching TRBD1. This CDR3 region has 17 residues. Germline CDR1 is LGHNA and CDR2 is YNFKEQ. J lost 6 bases, V lost 3 bases, and 16 bases had no gene match. The CDR3 nucleotides are TGTGCCAGCAGCCAGGAGTCTACGATCACAGGGGTTGATGGCTACACCTTC. This sequence encodes CASSQESTITGVDGYTF.

The genes are TRBV29-1 and TRBJ1-4; 9 nucleotides align to TRBD1. CDR1 and CDR2 from the germline V gene are SQVTM and ANQGSEA. V was clipped by 6 bases and J by 8 bases; unmatched bases: 10. The CDR3 length is 14 residues. The CDR3 nucleotides are TGCAGCGTGGGGATGACAGGGGGGAGGGAAAAACTGTTTTTT. Protein product: CSVGMTGGREKLFF.

The rearrangement uses TRBV19 and TRBJ2-3, with TRBD2 matching 13 bases. Germline V lookup: CDR1 LNHDA, CDR2 SQIVND (reference sequence). The length of the CDR3 is 16 residues. With 4 bases clipped from V and 8 bases from J, the junction kept 9 bases outside the gene matches. CDR3 DNA: TGTGCCAGTAGTACCCGGACTAGCGGGAGAGTCGGTACGCAGTATTTT. This sequence encodes CASSTRTSGRVGTQYF.

The chain uses TRBV11-2 and TRBJ2-5, with a weak D call TRBD2 (5 bases). Germline V lookup: CDR1 SGHAT, CDR2 FQNNGV. With 0 bases removed from V and 7 bases from J, the gap between germline ends came to 21 bases. The length of the CDR3 is 17 residues. The DNA for the CDR3 is TGTGCCAGCAGCTTAGATGAGGGAAAAGGGCAAATGTTGACCCAGTACTTC. The encoded protein is CASSLDEGKGQMLTQYF.

The V call is TRBV4-1, the J call TRBJ1-2; the match to TRBD1 covers 11 bases. Germline V gene sequence: CDR1 MGHRA, CDR2 YSYEKL. The CDR3 has 16 amino acids. V was pared by 3 bases and J by 1 base, with 4 bases of the junction left unmatched. The CDR3 DNA follows: TGCGCCAGCAGCCAGGGGACAGGGGGATTTAACTATGGCTACACCTTC. Residues: CASSQGTGGFNYGYTF.

The chain employs TRBV7-7 and TRBJ2-3; TRBD2 agrees at 8 bases. The CDR3 spans 16 residues. The trim removed 5 bases at V and 0 bases at J, leaving 7 bases unmatched. In germline, CDR1 is SSHAT, CDR2 FNYEAQ (reference sequence). The DNA of the CDR3 is TGTGCCAGCAGCGCCTTAGCGGGGACGAGCACAGATACGCAGTATTTT. Amino acids: CASSALAGTSTDTQYF. Together with reference TRBV7-7 and TRBJ2-3, the CDR3 gives the full variable domain: GAGVSQSPRYKVTKRGQDVTLRCDPISSHATLYWYQQALGQGPEFLTYFNYEAQPDKSGLPSDRFSAERPEGSISTLTIQRTEQRDSAMYRCASSALAGTSTDTQYFGPGTRLTVL.

The V call is TRBV11-2, the J call TRBJ2-3, with TRBD2 as a possible D gene (5 bases). Germline V CDR1 and CDR2: SGHAT, FQNNGV. There are 13 residues in the CDR3. Trimming cost V 0 bases and J 6 bases, with 7 bases left between them. The CDR3 region is CASSLDRGDTQYF. DNA for the CDR3: TGTGCCAGCAGCTTAGATCGAGGGGATACGCAGTATTTT.

As DNA, the CDR3 is TGTGCCAGCAGCGCCCGGGGACAGGGGGAGGGTCACTCCTACGAGCAGTACTTC. It is translated as CASSARGQGEGHSYEQYF. The chain recombines TRBV7-9 with TRBJ2-7, with 11 bases matching TRBD1. Germline V CDR1 and CDR2: SEHNR, FQNEAQ (reference sequence). CDR3 length: 18 amino acids. J lost 0 bases, V lost 5 bases, and 12 bases had no gene match.

The chain links TRBV11-1 to TRBJ1-1; no reliable D call. V lost 5 bases to trimming and J lost 1 base, with 17 bases between them. The V gene's germline CDR1 is SGHAT and CDR2 FQDESV (reference sequence). The CDR3 length is 16 residues. The CDR3 protein is CASSPRGGLGNTEAFF. The DNA for the CDR3 is TGTGCCAGCAGCCCAAGAGGAGGGTTGGGGAACACTGAAGCTTTCTTT. Full variable domain (rest looked up from reference TRBV11-1 and TRBJ1-1): EAEVAQSPRYKITEKSQAVAFWCDPISGHATLYWYRQILGQGPELLVQFQDESVVDDSQLPKDRFSAERLKGVDSTLKIQPAELGDSAMYLCASSPRGGLGNTEAFFGQGTRLTVV.

The chain links TRBV6-1 to TRBJ2-7; 13 bases agree with TRBD2. Per germline, CDR1 MNHNS and CDR2 SASEGT. The CDR3 runs 15 residues. J gave up 9 bases and V 5 bases, and 10 bases lay outside the gene matches. CDR3 nucleotides: TGTGCCAGCAGTCCTCCCGGGACTAGCGGGAAAGGGCAGTACTTC. It translates to CASSPPGTSGKGQYF.

This clone was observed a single time. This chain links TRBV9 with TRBJ2-7; TRBD2 matches 8 bases. The CDR3 covers 15 residues. The V and J ends lost 2 bases and 6 bases, in that order; junction bases with no gene match: 10. Germline loops: CDR1 SGDLS, CDR2 YYNGEE. The CDR3 nucleotides read TGTGCCAGCAGCGTCGACGGGAGGGCCTCCGTCGAGCAGTACTTC. It encodes CASSVDGRASVEQYF.

The chain uses TRBV30 and TRBJ1-2, with a tentative D call TRBD1 (6 bases). V dropped 2 bases and J dropped 8 bases, with 12 bases sitting between them. From germline, CDR1 is GTSNPN and CDR2 SVGIG (reference sequence). This CDR3 region has 12 residues. This CDR3 is CAWSPGQTGYTF. The CDR3, as DNA: TGTGCCTGGAGTCCCGGACAGACCGGCTACACCTTC. Full variable domain (outside the CDR3, taken from reference TRBV30 and TRBJ1-2): SQTIHQWPATLVQPVGSPLSLECTVEGTSNPNLYWYRQAAGRGLQLLFYSVGIGQISSEVPQNLSASRPQDRQFILSSKKLLLSDSGFYLCAWSPGQTGYTFGSGTRLTVV.

This clone was seen once. The J gene is TRBJ2-1, the V gene TRBV18, with D possibly matching TRBD2 (5 bases). Trimming stripped 6 bases from V and 9 bases from J, with 12 bases between. The CDR3 extends over 12 amino acids. Germline V gives CDR1 KGHSH, CDR2 LQKENI. CDR3 sequence: CASSPEGSEQFF. CDR3 nucleotide sequence: TGTGCCAGCTCTCCCGAGGGAAGTGAGCAGTTCTTC.